Below are 25 T cell receptor beta chains sequenced from a single sample in a study of blood T cell repertoires in COVID-19. Repertoires were generated with immunoSEQ multiplex PCR, while TCRdb's copy carries only in-frame clones and drops some. The data contain 130,000 to 150,000 clones, around 77% of them singletons. The sequencing sample was made of peripheral blood. The receptors were gathered from a man aged 45 to 65 with active or convalescent COVID-19.

The DNA of the CDR3 is TGTGCCATCAGTGACTGGACAGGTAACAATGAGCAGTTCTTC. Residues: CAISDWTGNNEQFF. The rearrangement links TRBV10-3 to TRBJ2-1, with TRBD1 matching over 7 bases. Germline V lookup: CDR1 ENHRY, CDR2 SYGVKD. J was trimmed by 5 bases and V by 3 bases; bases with no gene match: 4. CDR3 length: 14 residues.

This sequence joins TRBV7-8 and TRBJ2-2; 14 bases agree with TRBD2. This CDR3 has 18 amino acids. The V gene end was trimmed by 8 bases and the J gene end by 6 bases; junction bases not matched to a gene: 14. Germline V gene lookup returns CDR1 SGHVS and CDR2 FQNEAQ. CDR3 residues: CASSPTGTSGRGAGELFF. CDR3 coding DNA: TGTGCCAGCTCCCCGACCGGGACTAGCGGGAGAGGAGCCGGGGAGCTGTTTTTT. Based on the CDR3 plus reference TRBV7-8 and TRBJ2-2, the full variable domain is GAGVSQSPRYKVAKRGQDVALRCDPISGHVSLFWYQQALGQGPEFLTYFQNEAQLDKSGLPSDRFFAERPEGSVSTLKIQRTQQEDSAVYLCASSPTGTSGRGAGELFFGEGSRLTVL.

This chain links TRBV4-1 with TRBJ1-1; tentative D call: TRBD1 (6 bases). Deletions cut 0 bases from V and 4 bases from J, with 18 bases between. The CDR3 loop spans 17 amino acids. Germline V lookup: CDR1 MGHRA, CDR2 YSYEKL. The CDR3 loop is CASSQEGTRSVSTEAFF. The DNA for the CDR3 is TGCGCCAGCAGCCAAGAGGGGACACGGTCTGTGAGCACTGAAGCTTTCTTT.

The rearrangement links TRBV28 to TRBJ1-2, with TRBD1 matching over 7 bases. CDR1 is MDHEN and CDR2 is SYDVKM in the germline V gene. Germline trimming cut 7 bases from V and 3 bases from J; bases unmatched to any gene: 11. This CDR3 has 15 amino acids. As DNA, the CDR3 is TGTGCCAGCAAATTCCCTGGGACAGCCGACTATGGCTACACCTTC. It codes for CASKFPGTADYGYTF.

The genes are TRBV6-5 and TRBJ2-3; 8 bases align to TRBD2. The CDR3 contains 14 residues. The germline gives CDR1 MNHEY, CDR2 SVGAGI. V shed 6 bases and J 4 bases; nucleotides not matched to a gene: 6. The chain's CDR3 is CASRSGLAADTQYF. The CDR3 nucleotides read TGTGCCAGCAGATCCGGACTAGCTGCAGATACGCAGTATTTT.

The V call is TRBV7-8, the J call TRBJ2-1, with TRBD2 matching 11 bases. In germline, CDR1 is SGHVS, CDR2 FQNEAQ. The CDR3 is made up of 15 amino acids. The V and J ends lost 5 bases and 8 bases, in that order; junction bases with no gene match: 8. The CDR3 region has the DNA TGTGCCAGCAGCGGCGCTCTAGCGGGAGGCGATGAGCAGTTCTTC. As protein: CASSGALAGGDEQFF.

The chain has TRBV6-5 and TRBJ2-3, with 10 bases fitting TRBD1. CDR3 size: 16 residues. From germline, CDR1 is MNHEY and CDR2 SVGAGI. Germline trimming cut 2 bases from V and 1 base from J; bases unmatched to any gene: 3. CDR3 amino acids: CASSYLGQGGTDTQYF. CDR3 in DNA: TGTGCCAGCAGTTACCTTGGACAGGGGGGCACAGATACGCAGTATTTT.

V is TRBV27 and J is TRBJ2-1; 8 bases line up with TRBD2. The V gene end was trimmed by 5 bases and the J gene end by 9 bases; junction bases not matched to a gene: 12. The V gene's germline CDR1 is MNHEY and CDR2 SMNVEV (reference sequence). The CDR3 consists of 15 residues. CDR3: CASSPTGTRTGEQFF. The CDR3 nucleotides read TGTGCCAGCAGTCCAACGGGGACTAGGACCGGTGAGCAGTTCTTC.

V and J are TRBV9 and TRBJ2-7; 10 nucleotides agree with TRBD2. V dropped 4 bases and J dropped 4; count of bases not matched to a gene: 8. From germline, CDR1 is SGDLS and CDR2 YYNGEE. The CDR3 is 15 amino acids. DNA of the CDR3: TGTGCCAGCAGCCCTCTAGCGGGAGATTATTACGAGCAGTACTTC. Translating gives CASSPLAGDYYEQYF.

The chain joins TRBV27 to TRBJ2-7; 7 nucleotides line up with TRBD1. This CDR3 spans 16 amino acids. Germline CDR1 is MNHEY and CDR2 is SMNVEV (reference sequence). Trimming at V came to 2 bases and at J to 5 bases, leaving 12 bases not matched to a gene. CDR3 in amino acids: CASSLASPGQSHEQYF. The CDR3 coding sequence is TGTGCCAGCAGTTTAGCGAGCCCGGGACAGTCCCACGAGCAGTACTTC.

This clone was detected a few times. The V gene is TRBV28, the J gene TRBJ1-5, with D maybe TRBD1 (6 bases). V gave up 7 bases and J gave up 0 bases, with 13 bases separating them. The CDR3 consists of 15 residues. Per the germline V gene, CDR1 is MDHEN and CDR2 is SYDVKM. The CDR3 coding sequence is TGTGCCAGCACCACAGGGCTTTATAGCAATCAGCCCCAGCATTTT. Its translation is CASTTGLYSNQPQHF.

The chain recombines TRBV27 with TRBJ2-1; 8 nucleotides align to TRBD2. The V and J ends lost 2 bases and 1 base, in that order; junction bases with no gene match: 10. The CDR3 is made up of 18 amino acids. Per the germline V gene, CDR1 is MNHEY and CDR2 is SMNVEV (reference sequence). CDR3 nucleotide sequence: TGTGCCAGCAGTTTAACCGCGGGAGGAGGAGGGTCCTACAATGAGCAGTTCTTC. It specifies CASSLTAGGGGSYNEQFF.

The rearrangement joins TRBV19 to TRBJ2-1; possible D gene TRBD1, 5 bases. Germline values: CDR1 LNHDA, CDR2 SQIVND (reference sequence). The CDR3 contains 16 residues. Trimming stripped 3 bases from V and 5 bases from J, with 17 bases between. Here the CDR3 reads CASSILVAGINNEQFF. In DNA, the CDR3 is TGTGCCAGTAGTATTTTAGTCGCAGGGATAAACAATGAGCAGTTCTTC.

This chain uses TRBV19 with TRBJ1-5, with D unresolved. The CDR3 is 15 amino acids. From germline, CDR1 is LNHDA and CDR2 SQIVND (reference sequence). The V end was cut by 1 base, the J end by 8 bases, with 15 bases between. The CDR3 region is CASSIGYRGREPQHF. CDR3 nucleotide sequence: TGTGCCAGTAGTATAGGTTATCGGGGAAGGGAGCCCCAGCATTTT.

The rearrangement joins TRBV15 to TRBJ2-7, with 8 bases that match TRBD1. J gave up 4 bases and V 4 bases, and 6 bases lay outside the gene matches. Germline loops: CDR1 LNHNV, CDR2 YYDKDF (reference sequence). The CDR3 contains 14 residues. The CDR3 DNA reads TGTGCCACCAGCAAACAGCGGACAGGGTACGAGCAGTACTTC. This gives the protein CATSKQRTGYEQYF.

The chain employs TRBV19 and TRBJ2-7; TRBD1 is a possible D gene (6 bases). The CDR3 runs 14 residues. The V gene's germline CDR1 is LNHDA and CDR2 SQIVND (reference sequence). V shed 6 bases and J shed 3 bases, with 15 bases lying between them. The CDR3 DNA follows: TGTGCCAGTAGCCAGGGGCCCTCCCACTACGAGCAGTACTTC. It yields the protein CASSQGPSHYEQYF.

The J gene is TRBJ1-2, the V gene TRBV28; 8 positions agree with TRBD1. CDR3 length: 17 residues. Trimming cost V 5 bases and J 5 bases; bases outside gene matches: 16. Germline CDR1 and CDR2: MDHEN and SYDVKM. The CDR3 bases are TGTGCCAGCAGTCCCCTGAAGTTCCGGGACAGGATTTATGGCTACACCTTC. It translates to CASSPLKFRDRIYGYTF.

The gene calls are TRBV5-1 and TRBJ2-3, with 7 bases identical to TRBD2. Trimming removed 3 bases from V and 0 bases from J; junction bases left unmatched: 1. Germline V gene sequence: CDR1 SGHRS, CDR2 YFSETQ. The CDR3 contains 14 residues. As DNA, the CDR3 is TGCGCCAGCAGCTCCGGGAGGAGCACAGATACGCAGTATTTT. It encodes CASSSGRSTDTQYF.

The chain joins TRBV29-1 to TRBJ1-1, with D possibly being TRBD1 (5 bases). The CDR3 covers 14 residues. Trimming pared 4 bases from V and 6 bases from J, leaving 18 bases between. In germline, CDR1 is SQVTM, CDR2 ANQGSEA. The CDR3 DNA is TGCAGCGTTGCGTCCCCTGAAAGGGGTCCTGAAGCTTTCTTT. It codes for CSVASPERGPEAFF.

This clone was recorded once. The genes are TRBV5-4 and TRBJ1-4; D not certain. The CDR3 is 14 amino acids. Trimming shortened V by 0 bases and J by 2 bases, and 5 bases separated the two germline ends. Germline values: CDR1 SGHNT, CDR2 YYREEE (reference sequence). The CDR3 sequence is CASSLAGTNEKLFF. The CDR3 DNA reads as TGTGCCAGCAGCTTGGCGGGGACTAATGAAAAACTGTTTTTT.

This clone was detected once. In DNA, the CDR3 is TGTGCCAGCAGCAGGGGACAGGGGGCTAACACCGGGGAGCTGTTTTTT. It codes for CASSRGQGANTGELFF. V gene TRBV7-6 combines with J gene TRBJ2-2, with 12 bases that match TRBD1. Per the germline V gene, CDR1 is SGHVS and CDR2 is FNYEAQ. The junction had 3 bases not matched to a gene; V was cut back by 5 bases and J by 2 bases. The CDR3 loop spans 16 amino acids.

Concerning this clone: The same CDR3 is also encoded by other DNA sequences in this sample. The chain recombines TRBV29-1 with TRBJ1-1, with D perhaps TRBD1 (5 bases). Germline CDR1 and CDR2: SQVTM and ANQGSEA. Trimming pared 6 bases from V and 0 bases from J, leaving 8 bases between. The CDR3 covers 12 residues. CDR3: CSVGGMNTEAFF. The DNA for the CDR3 is TGCAGCGTGGGGGGAATGAACACTGAAGCTTTCTTT.

The chain employs TRBV5-6 and TRBJ2-7, with D possibly matching TRBD1 (5 bases). Germline assignment: CDR1 SGHDT and CDR2 YYEEEE. The CDR3 is 14 amino acids. The V gene lost 3 bases and the J gene lost 3 bases, with 13 bases spanning the gap. The CDR3 sequence: CASSSGFSGYEQYF. The CDR3 DNA sequence: TGTGCCAGCAGCTCAGGGTTTTCGGGCTACGAGCAGTACTTC.

This clone was seen only a few times. CDR3 in amino acids: CASSLEGVTYNEQFF. The CDR3 nucleotides are TGCGCCAGCAGCTTGGAGGGGGTGACCTACAATGAGCAGTTCTTC. The chain recombines TRBV5-1 with TRBJ2-1; the D gene is possibly TRBD1 (6 bases). The germline V gene has CDR1 SGHRS and CDR2 YFSETQ. The V gene lost 0 bases and the J gene lost 2 bases, with 9 bases spanning the gap. The CDR3 runs to 15 residues.

The chain couples TRBV7-9 to TRBJ2-2; 8 bases match TRBD1. J lost 5 bases, V lost 7 bases, and 9 bases had no gene match. Germline CDR1 SEHNR, CDR2 FQNEAQ (reference sequence). The CDR3 runs 15 residues. CDR3 loop: CASTNRQGYTGELFF. The CDR3 DNA reads as TGTGCCAGCACCAACCGACAGGGGTATACCGGGGAGCTGTTTTTT.